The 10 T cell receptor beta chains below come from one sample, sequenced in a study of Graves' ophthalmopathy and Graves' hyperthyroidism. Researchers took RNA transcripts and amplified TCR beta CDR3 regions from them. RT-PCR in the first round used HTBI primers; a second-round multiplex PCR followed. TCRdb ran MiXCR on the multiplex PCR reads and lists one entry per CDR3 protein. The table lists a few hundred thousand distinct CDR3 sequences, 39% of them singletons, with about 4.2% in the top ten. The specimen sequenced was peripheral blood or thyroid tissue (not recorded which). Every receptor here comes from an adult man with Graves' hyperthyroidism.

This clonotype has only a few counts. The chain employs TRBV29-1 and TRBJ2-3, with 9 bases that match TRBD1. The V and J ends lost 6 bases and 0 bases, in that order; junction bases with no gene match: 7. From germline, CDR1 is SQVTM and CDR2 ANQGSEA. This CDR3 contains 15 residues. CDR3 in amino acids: CSVTGTGSSTDTQYF. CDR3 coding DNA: TGCAGCGTGACCGGGACAGGGTCTAGCACAGATACGCAGTATTTT.

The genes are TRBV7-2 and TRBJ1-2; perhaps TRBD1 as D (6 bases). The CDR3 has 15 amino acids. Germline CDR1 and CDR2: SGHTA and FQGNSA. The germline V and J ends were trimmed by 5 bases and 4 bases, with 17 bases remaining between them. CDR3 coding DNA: TGTGCCAGCAGCGACACAGGGAGATGGTTCTATGGCTACACCTTC. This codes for CASSDTGRWFYGYTF. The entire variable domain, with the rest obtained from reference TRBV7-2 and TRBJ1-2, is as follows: GAGVSQSPSNKVTEKGKDVELRCDPISGHTALYWYRQSLGQGLEFLIYFQGNSAPDKSGLPSDRFSAERTGGSVSTLTIQRTQQEDSAVYLCASSDTGRWFYGYTFGSGTRLTVV.

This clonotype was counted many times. The CDR3 coding sequence is TGTGCCAGCAGTTTACCGCTAGCGGGGGTTCAAGAGACCCAGTACTTC. This encodes CASSLPLAGVQETQYF. This rearrangement joins TRBV12-3 or TRBV12-4 to TRBJ2-5, with 10 bases fitting TRBD2. V gave up 2 bases and J gave up 2 bases; unmatched junction bases: 5. This CDR3 comprises 16 residues.

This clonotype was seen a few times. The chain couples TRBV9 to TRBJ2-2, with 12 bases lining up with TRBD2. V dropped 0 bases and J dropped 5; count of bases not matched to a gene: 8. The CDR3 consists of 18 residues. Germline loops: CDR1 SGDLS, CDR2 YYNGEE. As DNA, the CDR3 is TGTGCCAGCAGCGTAGTCCCTAGCGGGAGGGCCGGGACCGGGGAGCTGTTTTTT. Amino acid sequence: CASSVVPSGRAGTGELFF.

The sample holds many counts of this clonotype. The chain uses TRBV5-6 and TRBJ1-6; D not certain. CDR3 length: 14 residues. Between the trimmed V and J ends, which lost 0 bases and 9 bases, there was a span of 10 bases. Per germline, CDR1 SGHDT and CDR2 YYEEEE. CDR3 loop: CASSLAGGSSPLHF. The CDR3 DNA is TGTGCCAGCAGCTTGGCAGGCGGGAGTTCACCCCTCCACTTT.

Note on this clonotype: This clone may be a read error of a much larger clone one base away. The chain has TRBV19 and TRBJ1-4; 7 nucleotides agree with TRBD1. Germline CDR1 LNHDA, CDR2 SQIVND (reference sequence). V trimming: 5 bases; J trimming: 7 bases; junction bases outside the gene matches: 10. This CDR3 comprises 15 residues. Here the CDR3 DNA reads TGTGCCAGTAGTGTTCAAAGGGGGCGCGGTGAAAAACTGTTTTTT. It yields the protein CASSVQRGRGEKLFF.

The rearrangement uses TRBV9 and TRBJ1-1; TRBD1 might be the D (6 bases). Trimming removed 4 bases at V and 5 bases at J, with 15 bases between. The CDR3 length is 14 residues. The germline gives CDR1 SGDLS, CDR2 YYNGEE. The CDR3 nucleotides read TGTGCCAGCAGCTTAAGGGGGGCGCATACTGAAGCTTTCTTT. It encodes CASSLRGAHTEAFF.

CDR3 amino acids: CASSPRTQVSEQYF. Here the CDR3 DNA reads TGTGCCAGCTCACCCCGGACCCAGGTCAGCGAGCAGTACTTC. The chain is built from TRBV18 and TRBJ2-7; D is ambiguous. Trimming removed 3 bases at V and 6 bases at J, with 15 bases between. This CDR3 is built from 14 residues. In germline, CDR1 is KGHSH, CDR2 LQKENI.

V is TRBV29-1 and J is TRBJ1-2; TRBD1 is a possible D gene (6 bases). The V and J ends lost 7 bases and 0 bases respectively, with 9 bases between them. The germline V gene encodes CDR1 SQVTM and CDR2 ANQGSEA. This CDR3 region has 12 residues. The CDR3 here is CSGTEANYGYTF. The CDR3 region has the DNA TGCAGCGGGACAGAGGCTAACTATGGCTACACCTTC.

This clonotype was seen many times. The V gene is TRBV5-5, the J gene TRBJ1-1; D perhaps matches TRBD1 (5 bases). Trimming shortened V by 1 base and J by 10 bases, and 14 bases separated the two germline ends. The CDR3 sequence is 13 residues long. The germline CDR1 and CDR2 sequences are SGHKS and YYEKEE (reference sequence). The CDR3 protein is CASSLQQGWRAFF. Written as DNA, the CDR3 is TGTGCCAGCAGCTTGCAGCAGGGATGGAGAGCTTTCTTT.